A single TCR beta chain is shown here with its context. Its antigen is not known. This record belongs to a study of identical twins. General study results and limits: Beta out-of-frame sequences displayed a weaker excess of sharing between twins.

This CDR3 spans 13 amino acids. Germline values: CDR1 SEHNR, CDR2 FQNEAQ (reference sequence). V lost 0 bases to trimming and J lost 5 bases, with 8 bases between them. TCRdb analysed the 5' RACE reads with MiXCR anew, one entry per CDR3 protein. The data hold 450,000 to 500,000 distinct CDR3 sequences, with around an eighth observed a single time. Another study also made use of these data, one on yellow fever vaccine responses in identical twins.

This chain connects TRBV7-9 to TRBJ2-7; the D call may be TRBD1 or TRBD2 (5 bases each). The sample consisted of CD4+ T cells sorted from blood. This TCR came from a young woman in good health. The CDR3 nucleotides are TGTGCCAGCAGCTTAGCGCAGGGACACGAGCAGTACTTC. It codes for CASSLAQGHEQYF.